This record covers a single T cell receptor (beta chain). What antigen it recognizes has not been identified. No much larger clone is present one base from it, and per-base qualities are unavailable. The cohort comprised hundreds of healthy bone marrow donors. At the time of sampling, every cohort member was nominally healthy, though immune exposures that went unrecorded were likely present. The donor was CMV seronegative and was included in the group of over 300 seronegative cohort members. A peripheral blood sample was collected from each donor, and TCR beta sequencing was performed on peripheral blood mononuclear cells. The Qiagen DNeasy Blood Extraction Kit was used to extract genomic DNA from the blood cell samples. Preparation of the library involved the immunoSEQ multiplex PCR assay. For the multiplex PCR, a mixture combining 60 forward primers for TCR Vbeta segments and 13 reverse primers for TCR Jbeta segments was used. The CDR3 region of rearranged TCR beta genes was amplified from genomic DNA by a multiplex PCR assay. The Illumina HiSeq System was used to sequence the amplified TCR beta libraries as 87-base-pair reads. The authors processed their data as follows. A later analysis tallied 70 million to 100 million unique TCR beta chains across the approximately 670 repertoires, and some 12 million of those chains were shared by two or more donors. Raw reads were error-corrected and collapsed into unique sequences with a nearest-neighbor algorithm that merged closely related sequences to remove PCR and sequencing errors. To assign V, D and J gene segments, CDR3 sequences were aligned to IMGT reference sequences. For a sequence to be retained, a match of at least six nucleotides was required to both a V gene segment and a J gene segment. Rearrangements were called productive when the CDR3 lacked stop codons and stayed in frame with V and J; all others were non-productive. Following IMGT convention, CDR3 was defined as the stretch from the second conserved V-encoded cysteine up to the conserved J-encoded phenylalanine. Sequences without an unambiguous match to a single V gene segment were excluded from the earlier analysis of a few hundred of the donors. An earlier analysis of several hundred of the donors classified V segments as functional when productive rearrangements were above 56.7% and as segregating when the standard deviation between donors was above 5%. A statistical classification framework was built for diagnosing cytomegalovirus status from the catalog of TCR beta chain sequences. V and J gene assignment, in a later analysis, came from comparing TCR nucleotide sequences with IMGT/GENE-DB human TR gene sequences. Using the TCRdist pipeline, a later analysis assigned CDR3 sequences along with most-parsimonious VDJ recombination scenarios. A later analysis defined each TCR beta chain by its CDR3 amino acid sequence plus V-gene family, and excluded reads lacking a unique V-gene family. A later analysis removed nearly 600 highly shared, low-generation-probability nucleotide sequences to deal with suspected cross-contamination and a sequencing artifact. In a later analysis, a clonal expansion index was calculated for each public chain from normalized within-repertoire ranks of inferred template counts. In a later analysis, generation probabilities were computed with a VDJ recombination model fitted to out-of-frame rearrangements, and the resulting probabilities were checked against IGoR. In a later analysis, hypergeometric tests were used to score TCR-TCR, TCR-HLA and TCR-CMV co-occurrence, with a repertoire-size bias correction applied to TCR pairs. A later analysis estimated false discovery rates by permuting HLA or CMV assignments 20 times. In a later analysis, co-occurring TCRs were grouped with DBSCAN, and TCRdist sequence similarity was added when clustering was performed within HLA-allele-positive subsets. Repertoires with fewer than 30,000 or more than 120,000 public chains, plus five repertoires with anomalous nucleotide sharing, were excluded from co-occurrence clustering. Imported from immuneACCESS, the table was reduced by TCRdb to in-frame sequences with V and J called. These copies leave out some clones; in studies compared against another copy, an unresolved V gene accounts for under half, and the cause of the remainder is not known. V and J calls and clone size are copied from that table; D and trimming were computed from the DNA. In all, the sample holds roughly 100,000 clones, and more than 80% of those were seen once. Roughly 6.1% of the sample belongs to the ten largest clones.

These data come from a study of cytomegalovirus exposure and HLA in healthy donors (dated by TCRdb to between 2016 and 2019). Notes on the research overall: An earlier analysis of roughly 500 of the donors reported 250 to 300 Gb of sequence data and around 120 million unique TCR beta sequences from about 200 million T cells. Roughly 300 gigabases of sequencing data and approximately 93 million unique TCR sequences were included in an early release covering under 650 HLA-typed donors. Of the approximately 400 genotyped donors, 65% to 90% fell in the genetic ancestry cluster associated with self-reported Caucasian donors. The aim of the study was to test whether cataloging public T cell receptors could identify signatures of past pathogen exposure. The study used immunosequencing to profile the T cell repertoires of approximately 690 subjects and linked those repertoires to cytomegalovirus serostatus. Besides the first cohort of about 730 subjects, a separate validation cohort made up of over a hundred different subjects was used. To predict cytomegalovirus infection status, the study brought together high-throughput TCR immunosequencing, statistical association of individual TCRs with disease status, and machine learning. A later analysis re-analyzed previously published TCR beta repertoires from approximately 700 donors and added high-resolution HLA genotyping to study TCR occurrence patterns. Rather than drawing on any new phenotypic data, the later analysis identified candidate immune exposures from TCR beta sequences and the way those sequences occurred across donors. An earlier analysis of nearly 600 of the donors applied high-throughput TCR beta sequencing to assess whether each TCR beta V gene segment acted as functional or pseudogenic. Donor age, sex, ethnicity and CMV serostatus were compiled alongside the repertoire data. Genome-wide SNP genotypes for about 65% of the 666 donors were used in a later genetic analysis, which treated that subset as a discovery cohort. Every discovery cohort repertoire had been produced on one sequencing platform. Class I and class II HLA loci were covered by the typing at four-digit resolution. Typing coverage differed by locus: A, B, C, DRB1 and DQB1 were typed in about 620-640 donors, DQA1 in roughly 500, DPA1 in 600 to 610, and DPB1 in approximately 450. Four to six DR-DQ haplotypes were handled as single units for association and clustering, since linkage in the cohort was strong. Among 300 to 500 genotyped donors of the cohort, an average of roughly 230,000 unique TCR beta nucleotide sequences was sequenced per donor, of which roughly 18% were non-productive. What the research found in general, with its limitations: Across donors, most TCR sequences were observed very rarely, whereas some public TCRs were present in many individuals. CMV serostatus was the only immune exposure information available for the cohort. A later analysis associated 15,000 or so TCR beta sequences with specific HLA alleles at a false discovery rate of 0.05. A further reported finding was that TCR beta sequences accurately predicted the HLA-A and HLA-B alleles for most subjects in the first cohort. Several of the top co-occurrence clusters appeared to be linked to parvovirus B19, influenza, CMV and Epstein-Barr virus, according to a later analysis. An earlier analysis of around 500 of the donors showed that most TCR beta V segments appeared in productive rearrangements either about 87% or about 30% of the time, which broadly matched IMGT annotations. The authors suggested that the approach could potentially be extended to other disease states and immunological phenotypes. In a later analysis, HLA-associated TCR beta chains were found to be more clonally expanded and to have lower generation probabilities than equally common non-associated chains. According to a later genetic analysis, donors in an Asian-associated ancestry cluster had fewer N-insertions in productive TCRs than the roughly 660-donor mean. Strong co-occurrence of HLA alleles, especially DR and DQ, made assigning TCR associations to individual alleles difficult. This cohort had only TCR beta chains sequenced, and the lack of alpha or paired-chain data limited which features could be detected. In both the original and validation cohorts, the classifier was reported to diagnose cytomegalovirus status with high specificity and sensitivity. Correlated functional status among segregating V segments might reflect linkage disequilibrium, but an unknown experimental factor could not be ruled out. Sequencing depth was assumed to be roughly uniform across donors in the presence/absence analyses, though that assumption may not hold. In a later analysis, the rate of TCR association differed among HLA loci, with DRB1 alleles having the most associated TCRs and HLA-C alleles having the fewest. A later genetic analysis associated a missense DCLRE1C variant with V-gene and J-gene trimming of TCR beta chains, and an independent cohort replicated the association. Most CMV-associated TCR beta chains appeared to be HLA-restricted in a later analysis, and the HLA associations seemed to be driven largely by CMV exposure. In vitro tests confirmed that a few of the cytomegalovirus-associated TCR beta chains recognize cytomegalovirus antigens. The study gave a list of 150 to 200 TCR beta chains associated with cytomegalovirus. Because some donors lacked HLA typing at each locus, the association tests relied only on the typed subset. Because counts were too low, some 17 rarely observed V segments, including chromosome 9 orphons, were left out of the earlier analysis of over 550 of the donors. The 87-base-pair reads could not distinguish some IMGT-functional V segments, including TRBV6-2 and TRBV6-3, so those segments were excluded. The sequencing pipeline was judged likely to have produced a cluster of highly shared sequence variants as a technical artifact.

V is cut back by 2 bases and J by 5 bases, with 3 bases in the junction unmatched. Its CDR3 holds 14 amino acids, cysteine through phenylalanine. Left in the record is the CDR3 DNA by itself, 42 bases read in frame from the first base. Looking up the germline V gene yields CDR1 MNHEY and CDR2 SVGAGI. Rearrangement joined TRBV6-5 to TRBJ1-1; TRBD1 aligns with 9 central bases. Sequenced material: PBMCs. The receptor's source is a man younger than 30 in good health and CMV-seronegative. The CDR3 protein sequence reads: CASSYRQGGTEAFF. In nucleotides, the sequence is TGTGCCAGCAGTTACAGACAGGGGGGTACTGAAGCTTTCTTT.